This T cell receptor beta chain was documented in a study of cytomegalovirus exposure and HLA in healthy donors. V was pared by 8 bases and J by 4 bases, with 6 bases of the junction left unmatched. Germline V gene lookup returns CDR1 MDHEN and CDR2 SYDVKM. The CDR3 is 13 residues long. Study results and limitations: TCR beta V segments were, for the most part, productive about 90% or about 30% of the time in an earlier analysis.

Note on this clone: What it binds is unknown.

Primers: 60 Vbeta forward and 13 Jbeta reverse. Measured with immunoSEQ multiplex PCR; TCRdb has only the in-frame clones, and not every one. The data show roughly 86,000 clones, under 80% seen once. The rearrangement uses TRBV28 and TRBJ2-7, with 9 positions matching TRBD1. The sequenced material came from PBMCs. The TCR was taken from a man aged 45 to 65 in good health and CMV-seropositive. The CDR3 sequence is CASRDRVSYEQYF. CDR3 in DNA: TGTGCCAGCCGGGACAGGGTTTCGTACGAGCAGTACTTC.